This TCR beta chain stems from a study of blood T cell repertoires in COVID-19. Across the whole study: T cells, B-cell-depleted T cells, or PBMCs provided the cDNA or gDNA that served as material.

Sequencing was performed with immunoSEQ multiplex PCR; in TCRdb, only in-frame clones are kept and a portion is missing. The data show 81,000 or so clones, about nine tenths seen once. The CDR3 covers 16 residues. V was trimmed by 1 base and J by 0 bases, leaving 13 bases between them. CDR1 is MNHEY and CDR2 is SVGEGT in the germline V gene. This clone was picked up one time. This TCR came from a man in his 70s with active or convalescent COVID-19. The sample was peripheral blood. This chain links TRBV6-2 or TRBV6-3 with TRBJ2-7, with TRBD2 as a possible D gene (5 bases). The DNA for the CDR3 is TGTGCCAGCAGTTACTTGGAGAGGGCGAGCTCCTACGAGCAGTACTTC. Translating gives CASSYLERASSYEQYF.